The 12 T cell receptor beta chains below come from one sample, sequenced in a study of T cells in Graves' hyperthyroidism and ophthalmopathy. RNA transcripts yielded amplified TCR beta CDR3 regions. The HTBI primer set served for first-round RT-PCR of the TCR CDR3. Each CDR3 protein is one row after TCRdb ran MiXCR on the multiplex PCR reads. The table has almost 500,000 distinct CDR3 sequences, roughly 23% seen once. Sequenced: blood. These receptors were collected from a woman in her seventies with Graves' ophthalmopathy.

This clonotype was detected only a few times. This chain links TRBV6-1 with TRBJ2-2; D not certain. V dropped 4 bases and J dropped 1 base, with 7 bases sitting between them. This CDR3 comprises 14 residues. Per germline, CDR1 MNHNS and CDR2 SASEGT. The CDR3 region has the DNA TGTGCCAGCAGTGTGGGCCTGAACACCGGGGAGCTGTTTTTT. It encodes CASSVGLNTGELFF.

The CDR3 DNA sequence: TGTGCCAGCAGCTTGGGTAGCGGATGGAGTTCCTACAATGAGCAGTTCTTC. Translated, it gives CASSLGSGWSSYNEQFF. The V and J genes are TRBV5-6 and TRBJ2-1, with D possibly TRBD2 on 6 matching bases. Trimming shortened V by 0 bases and J by 1 base, and 14 bases separated the two germline ends. Germline CDR1 and CDR2: SGHDT and YYEEEE. This CDR3 is 17 amino acids long.

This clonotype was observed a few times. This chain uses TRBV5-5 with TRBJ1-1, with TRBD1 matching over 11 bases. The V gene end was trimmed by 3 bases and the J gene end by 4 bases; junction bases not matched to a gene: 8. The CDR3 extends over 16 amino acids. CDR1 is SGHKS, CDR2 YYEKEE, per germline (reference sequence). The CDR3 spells CASSWRTGGFATEAFF. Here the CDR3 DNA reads TGTGCCAGCAGCTGGCGGACAGGGGGCTTTGCCACTGAAGCTTTCTTT.

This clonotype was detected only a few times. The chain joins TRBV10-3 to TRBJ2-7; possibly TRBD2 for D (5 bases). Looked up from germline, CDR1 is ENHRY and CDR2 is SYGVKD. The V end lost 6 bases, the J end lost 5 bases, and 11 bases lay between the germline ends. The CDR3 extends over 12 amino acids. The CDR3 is CAISGVTDEQYF. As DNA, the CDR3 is TGTGCCATCAGCGGGGTTACCGACGAGCAGTACTTC.

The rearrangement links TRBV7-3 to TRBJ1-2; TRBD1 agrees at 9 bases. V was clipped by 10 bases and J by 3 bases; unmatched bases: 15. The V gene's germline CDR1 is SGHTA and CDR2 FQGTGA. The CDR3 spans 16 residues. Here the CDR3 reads CATLAYRDREDYGYTF. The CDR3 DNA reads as TGTGCCACCCTCGCCTACCGGGACAGGGAGGACTATGGCTACACCTTC.

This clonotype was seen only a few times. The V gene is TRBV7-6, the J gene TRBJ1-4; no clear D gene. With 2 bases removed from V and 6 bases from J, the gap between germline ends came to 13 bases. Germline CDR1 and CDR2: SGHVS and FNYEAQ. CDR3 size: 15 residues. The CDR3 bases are TGTGCCAGCAGCTTACTCGGGATTGGCGATGAAAAACTGTTTTTT. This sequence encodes CASSLLGIGDEKLFF.

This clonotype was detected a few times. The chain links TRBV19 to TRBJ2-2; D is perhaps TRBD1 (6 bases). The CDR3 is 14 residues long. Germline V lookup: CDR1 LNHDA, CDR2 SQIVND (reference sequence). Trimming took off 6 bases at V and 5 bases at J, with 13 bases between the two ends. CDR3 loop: CASRGTIETGELFF. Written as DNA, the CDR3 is TGTGCCAGTAGAGGGACAATAGAGACCGGGGAGCTGTTTTTT.

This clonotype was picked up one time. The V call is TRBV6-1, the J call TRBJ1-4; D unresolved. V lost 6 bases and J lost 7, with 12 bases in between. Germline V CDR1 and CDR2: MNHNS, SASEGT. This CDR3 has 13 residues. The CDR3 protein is CASRRQIGEKLFF. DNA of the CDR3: TGTGCCAGCAGACGGCAGATCGGTGAAAAACTGTTTTTT.

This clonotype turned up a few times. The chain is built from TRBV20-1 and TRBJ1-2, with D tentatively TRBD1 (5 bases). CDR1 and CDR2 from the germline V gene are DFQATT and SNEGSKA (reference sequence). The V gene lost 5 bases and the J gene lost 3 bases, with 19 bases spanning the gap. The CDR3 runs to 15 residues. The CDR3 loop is CSAPHGTLPHYGYTF. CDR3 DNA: TGCAGTGCTCCTCACGGGACTCTTCCCCACTATGGCTACACCTTC.

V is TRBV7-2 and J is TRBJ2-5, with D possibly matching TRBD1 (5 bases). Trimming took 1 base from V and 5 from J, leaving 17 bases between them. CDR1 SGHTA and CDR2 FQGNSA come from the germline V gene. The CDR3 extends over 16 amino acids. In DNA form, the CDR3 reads TGTGCCAGCAGCTTAGTCTTCGGACCAAAGGGGGAGACCCAGTACTTC. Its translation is CASSLVFGPKGETQYF.

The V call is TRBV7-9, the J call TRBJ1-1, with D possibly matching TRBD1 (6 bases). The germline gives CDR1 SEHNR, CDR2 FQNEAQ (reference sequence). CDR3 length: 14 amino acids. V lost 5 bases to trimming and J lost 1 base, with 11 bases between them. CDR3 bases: TGTGCCAGCAGCGGACCGACAGGGAACACTGAAGCTTTCTTT. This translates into CASSGPTGNTEAFF.

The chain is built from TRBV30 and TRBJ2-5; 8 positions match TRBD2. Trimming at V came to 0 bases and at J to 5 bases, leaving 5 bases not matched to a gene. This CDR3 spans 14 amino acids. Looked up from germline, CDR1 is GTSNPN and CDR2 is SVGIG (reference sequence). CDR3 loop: CAWSVRAGAETQYF. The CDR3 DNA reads TGTGCCTGGAGTGTACGAGCGGGAGCGGAGACCCAGTACTTC.